This T cell receptor (beta chain) was obtained from a study of blood T cell repertoires in COVID-19. Overall study context: Sites across the United States, Italy and Spain contributed samples from acute and convalescent COVID-19. T cells, B-cell-depleted T cells, or PBMCs supplied cDNA or gDNA.

Trimming took off 1 base at V and 4 bases at J, with 16 bases between the two ends. This CDR3 is 16 amino acids long. CDR1 KGHSH and CDR2 LQKENI come from the germline V gene. Assay: immunoSEQ multiplex PCR; the TCRdb copy retains only in-frame clones and omits some. The repertoire consists of roughly 250,000 clones, with 91% occurring once and the leading ten covering roughly 1.2%. V usage is TRBV18 and J usage is TRBJ1-2; tentatively, D is TRBD1 (6 bases). The sample taken for sequencing was PBMCs or T cells enriched from blood (not recorded which). The TCR sequence derives from a human donor in a cohort exposed to, infected with or recovered from COVID-19 (not recorded which). The donor label of this sample is uncertain. Here the CDR3 DNA reads TGTGCCAGCTCACCACAGGGATCAGGGGAAGGCTATGGCTACACCTTC. It encodes CASSPQGSGEGYGYTF.